A single sample gave rise to the 16 T cell receptor beta chains below, sequenced in a study of T cells after somatic rescue of genetic block. Assay used: immunoSEQ multiplex PCR; TCRdb lists only in-frame clones, some missing. The table lists around 64,000 clones, roughly 94% of them singletons. The sequenced material came from peripheral blood mononuclear cells (PBMCs). The source of these receptors is a man aged 35-49 years.

This clone appeared a single time. This chain connects TRBV10-3 to TRBJ2-3; 7 bases fit TRBD2. The V gene's germline CDR1 is ENHRY and CDR2 SYGVKD. V lost 2 bases, J lost 4 bases, and 3 bases stayed unmatched. CDR3 length: 14 residues. In DNA form, the CDR3 reads TGTGCCATCAGTGAGATGGCGGGGGCAGATACGCAGTATTTT. Amino acids: CAISEMAGADTQYF.

The chain joins TRBV19 to TRBJ2-6; D is uncertain. This CDR3 spans 16 amino acids. V was cut by 6 bases and J by 6 bases, with 18 bases left in between. Germline V gene data show CDR1 as LNHDA and CDR2 as SQIVND (reference sequence). CDR3 protein: CASSLRPSLEANVLTF. CDR3 in DNA: TGTGCCAGTAGCCTCCGGCCGTCTCTGGAGGCCAACGTCCTGACTTTC.

The chain is built from TRBV28 and TRBJ1-2; TRBD1 matches at 7 bases. The CDR3 consists of 12 residues. The germline gives CDR1 MDHEN, CDR2 SYDVKM. Trimming took 4 bases from V and 5 from J; bases not matched to a gene: 1. This CDR3 is CASSSTGYGYTF. For the CDR3, the DNA is TGTGCCAGCAGTTCGACAGGGTATGGCTACACCTTC.

This clone has only one observation. This rearrangement joins TRBV6-5 to TRBJ1-6; tentative D call: TRBD1 (6 bases). CDR3 size: 15 residues. CDR1 and CDR2 from the germline V gene are MNHEY and SVGAGI. Trimming left V 5 bases short and J 6 bases short, with 14 bases between. The chain's CDR3 is CASSPPKGGNSPLHF. DNA of the CDR3: TGTGCCAGCAGTCCTCCCAAGGGGGGTAATTCACCCCTCCACTTT.

The chain employs TRBV6-5 and TRBJ1-3; 10 nucleotides match TRBD1. The CDR3 length is 15 residues. Trimming took 5 bases from V and 3 from J; bases not matched to a gene: 4. Germline assignment: CDR1 MNHEY and CDR2 SVGAGI. The CDR3 loop reads CASSGDRGFGNTIYF. The CDR3 bases are TGTGCCAGCAGTGGGGACAGGGGTTTTGGAAACACCATATATTTT.

This chain joins TRBV6-1 and TRBJ1-5; D is possibly TRBD1 (5 bases). Looked up from germline, CDR1 is MNHNS and CDR2 is SASEGT. The CDR3 sequence is 15 residues long. Trimming removed 2 bases from V and 4 bases from J, with 12 bases in between. The CDR3 region is CASSESFGANQPQHF. The CDR3 DNA is TGTGCCAGCAGTGAATCATTCGGGGCAAATCAGCCCCAGCATTTT.

This clone was observed a single time. The rearrangement uses TRBV7-9 and TRBJ2-7; D is uncertain. V lost 1 base and J lost 7, with 8 bases in between. The CDR3 extends over 12 amino acids. Per the germline V gene, CDR1 is SEHNR and CDR2 is FQNEAQ (reference sequence). CDR3 DNA sequence: TGTGCCAGCAGCTTAGGAAGGCGGGAGCAGTACTTC. Amino acid sequence: CASSLGRREQYF.

The J gene is TRBJ2-2, the V gene TRBV6-5; TRBD1 matches 10 bases. Germline assignment: CDR1 MNHEY and CDR2 SVGAGI. This CDR3 has 15 residues. The V and J ends lost 2 bases and 4 bases, in that order; junction bases with no gene match: 1. The CDR3 loop is CASSYGDRGTGELFF. The CDR3 DNA reads TGTGCCAGCAGTTACGGGGACAGGGGCACCGGGGAGCTGTTTTTT.

The chain joins TRBV11-2 to TRBJ2-1; D tentatively fits TRBD1 or TRBD2 (5 bases each). CDR1 is SGHAT and CDR2 is FQNNGV in the germline V gene. V lost 8 bases to trimming and J lost 9 bases, with 23 bases between them. There are 15 residues in the CDR3. As DNA, the CDR3 is TGTGCCAGCGGGTTGGGGGTTAGTAGGAGTGTTGAGCAGTTCTTC. Protein: CASGLGVSRSVEQFF.

Only one count was recorded for this clone. This chain uses TRBV11-2 with TRBJ1-4; TRBD1 matches at 7 bases. Germline CDR1 and CDR2: SGHAT and FQNNGV. V shed 1 base, J shed 1 base, and the junction held 6 bases outside the gene matches. The CDR3 is 17 residues long. The CDR3 spells CASSLGVGGRTNEKLFF. In DNA, the CDR3 is TGTGCCAGCAGCTTAGGGGTAGGGGGCCGAACTAATGAAAAACTGTTTTTT.

The chain couples TRBV11-2 to TRBJ2-5; 9 nucleotides line up with TRBD2. Looked up from germline, CDR1 is SGHAT and CDR2 is FQNNGV. The CDR3 has 17 amino acids. The V gene end was trimmed by 1 base and the J gene end by 5 bases; junction bases not matched to a gene: 11. CDR3 residues: CASSLVGLAGLGETQYF. CDR3 nucleotide sequence: TGTGCCAGCAGCTTAGTTGGGCTAGCGGGATTAGGGGAGACCCAGTACTTC.

The gene calls are TRBV2 and TRBJ2-2; D may be TRBD1 or TRBD2 (5 bases each). Germline CDR1 SNHLY, CDR2 FYNNEI. V gave up 7 bases and J gave up 3 bases, with 12 bases separating them. This CDR3 is built from 14 residues. Here the CDR3 DNA reads TGTGCCAGCATGGGGCAGGGAGACACCGGGGAGCTGTTTTTT. It translates to CASMGQGDTGELFF. The whole variable domain, filled in from reference TRBV2 and TRBJ2-2, reads EPEVTQTPSHQVTQMGQEVILRCVPISNHLYFYWYRQILGQKVEFLVSFYNNEISEKSEIFDDQFSVERPDGSNFTLKIRSTKLEDSAMYFCASMGQGDTGELFFGEGSRLTVL.

This chain joins TRBV29-1 and TRBJ1-1, with a possible D match to TRBD1 (6 bases). This CDR3 has 13 residues. Germline CDR1 is SQVTM and CDR2 is ANQGSEA. V gave up 6 bases and J gave up 6 bases, with 17 bases separating them. CDR3 sequence (DNA): TGCAGCGTGGGGGTAGGGGGTGGGTCTGAAGCTTTCTTT. Translation gives CSVGVGGGSEAFF.

This chain connects TRBV2 to TRBJ1-5; 9 bases fit TRBD1. This CDR3 region has 16 residues. CDR1 is SNHLY, CDR2 FYNNEI, per germline. The V gene end was trimmed by 4 bases and the J gene end by 3 bases; junction bases not matched to a gene: 7. DNA for the CDR3: TGTGCCAGCAGTGGGACAGGGGCGAGATTCAATCAGCCCCAGCATTTT. This gives the protein CASSGTGARFNQPQHF.

V is TRBV5-4 and J is TRBJ2-5; no definite D call. The CDR3 is 14 amino acids. V dropped 1 base and J dropped 2 bases, with 9 bases sitting between them. CDR1 is SGHNT and CDR2 is YYREEE in the germline V gene (reference sequence). In DNA form, the CDR3 reads TGTGCCAGCAGCTTGCAAAGGGATCAAGAGACCCAGTACTTC. It yields the protein CASSLQRDQETQYF.

The chain joins TRBV10-1 to TRBJ2-1, with 16 nucleotides matching TRBD2. CDR1 and CDR2 from the germline V gene are WNHNN and SYGVQD (reference sequence). Unmatched junction bases numbered 7, after V lost 2 bases and J lost 9 bases. This CDR3 is 17 amino acids long. The CDR3 sequence is CASSEPGTSGRAGEQFF. CDR3 DNA: TGCGCCAGCAGTGAGCCGGGGACTAGCGGGAGGGCCGGTGAGCAGTTCTTC.